This T cell receptor beta chain comes out of a study of regulatory T cells in long-lasting Graves disease. For the study at large: The antithyroid drugs taken by newly diagnosed Graves' patients had been used for under 3 months.

Time point here: newly diagnosed GD, antithyroid drugs for less than 3 months. TCR sequences were obtained from RNA taken from PBMCs. Arm-PCR with iRepertoire HTBI primers amplified the CDR3 regions for these TCR beta libraries. MiXCR, applied by TCRdb to the multiplex PCR reads, yields one record per CDR3 protein. The sample lists 320,000 or so distinct CDR3 sequences, over 15% occurring once. The CDR3 length is 15 residues. From germline, CDR1 is LNHDA and CDR2 SQIVND (reference sequence). With 6 bases removed from V and 1 base from J, the gap between germline ends came to 15 bases. Study-level points and caveats: Newly diagnosed patients shared 966 public clonotypes; persistent patients shared approximately 2,700. Persistent disease samples used TRBV28, TRBJ1-2 and TRBJ2-5 preferentially.

As for this clonotype: What it binds is not known. A read error may explain this, as a much larger clone is one base away.

The material was peripheral blood mononuclear cells (PBMCs), obtained at new diagnosis, from a patient treated with antithyroid drugs. This chain links TRBV19 with TRBJ1-1, with D unclear. The clonotype was recovered from a female donor with Graves disease. CDR3 loop: CASSRYSPGNTEAFF. The CDR3 DNA is TGTGCCAGTAGCAGATACAGCCCGGGGAACACTGAAGCTTTCTTT.